The text below deals with one T cell receptor beta chain. Peripheral blood, around 9.4 milliliters per donor, was collected. Per individual sample, total RNA of at least 6 micrograms was extracted. The sample is drawn from a study of blood T cells in healthy people across ages. The V gene's germline CDR1 is DFQATT and CDR2 SNEGSKA (reference sequence). V lost 6 bases and J lost 4, with 15 bases in between. The CDR3 is made up of 13 amino acids. Together with a sample-barcoded 5' primer, a J-beta primer mix was included in a second PCR lasting roughly 6 to 12 cycles. TCRdb processed the 5' RACE reads anew with MiXCR; each CDR3 protein has one entry. The table includes about 1.4 million distinct CDR3 sequences, around 59% detected once.

The chain links TRBV20-1 to TRBJ1-2; possibly TRBD1 for D (5 bases). Sequenced sample: blood. The clonotype comes from a man aged 18 to 35 in good health. CDR3 in amino acids: CSAPTGTSYGYTF. Written as DNA, the CDR3 is TGCAGTGCGCCGACGGGGACCTCCTATGGCTACACCTTC.